This TCR beta chain derives from a study of blood T cell repertoires in COVID-19 (dated by TCRdb to about 2020). Looking at the study overall: Samples covering the acute and convalescent phases of COVID-19 were provided by collaborators in the United States, Italy and Spain. The material from the prospective study consisted of cDNA or gDNA derived from T cells, B-cell-depleted T cells, or PBMCs. Deeply sampled blood TCRbeta repertoires from subjects exposed to, actively infected with, or recovered from COVID-19 were included in the dataset. The repertoires were released in a freely available public database intended as a resource for research on the immune response to SARS-CoV-2. Samples were obtained from the ongoing ImmuneRACE study (first 160 participants) and from about 1,300 subjects provided by 6 global collaborators. A de-identified subject ID, COVID-19 status, age in years and sex were almost always included in the sample metadata. Where available, HLA class I and class II types were taken from metadata supplied by the sample provider and were not determined by assay-based typing.

TCRbeta CDR3 regions were amplified from genomic DNA using the immunoSEQ Assay, a bias-controlled multiplex PCR. As for the original processing: The number of nucleated cells in each sample was estimated by amplification of reference gene primers within the assay. To quantify the absolute abundance of each unique TCRbeta CDR3 rearrangement, sequence reads were collapsed and filtered. For each sample, productive Simpson clonality was calculated as the square root of Simpson's diversity index over productive rearrangements. This immuneACCESS table, as held by TCRdb, lists in-frame sequences with V and J called but not all clones. Of the missing ones, under half trace to an unresolved V gene in checked studies; the others have no known cause. V and J calls and clone size follow that table, whereas D and trimming were derived from the DNA. Across this sample there are about 150,000 clones, with roughly 77% seen only once. Together, the top ten hold 5% of the sample.

The research as a whole found: How much clinical and demographic metadata was included differed by source and by participant, and the metadata was provided uncurated.

One collaborating source in Seattle enrolled patients during active infection and followed them longitudinally through the course of disease. The collaborating institutions used their own protocols to collect whole blood in K2EDTA tubes. Collaborator samples were shipped for TCRbeta analysis as frozen whole blood, isolated PBMCs, or DNA extracted from either sample type. This clone appeared a single time. The antigen this receptor binds is unknown. Base qualities were left out, and no much larger clone turns up one base away. Material for sequencing was peripheral blood. The TCR comes from a woman between 70 and 85 years old with COVID-19, enrolled during active disease.

The CDR3: CASSLTRDTEAFF. The DNA sequence follows: TGCGCCAGCAGCCTGACCAGGGACACTGAAGCTTTCTTT. The chain uses TRBV5-1 and TRBJ1-1; TRBD1 might be the D gene, on 5 matching bases. In the germline V gene, CDR1 corresponds to SGHRS and CDR2 to YFSETQ. The CDR3 starts with the cysteine, ends with the phenylalanine, and has 13 residues. Only the CDR3 DNA is retained, 39 bases long and in frame from the first base. Trimming at the junction amounts to 4 bases on V and 3 bases on J, and the germline ends lie 10 bases apart. Outside the CDR3, residues come from the reference TRBV5-1 and TRBJ1-1 proteins, so the full variable domain is: KAGVTQTPRYLIKTRGQQVTLSCSPISGHRSVSWYQQTPGQGLQFLFEYFSETQRNKGNFPGRFSGRQFSNSRSEMNVSTLELGDSALYLCASSLTRDTEAFFGQGTRLTVV.